This T cell receptor beta chain was documented in a study of CD8+ T cells in alopecia areata. After isolation, RNA underwent reverse transcription to generate cDNA as the sequencing template. Assay used: immunoSEQ multiplex PCR; TCRdb lists only in-frame clones, some missing. The table lists approximately 180,000 clones, about 65% of them singletons. Germline CDR1 SGHTA, CDR2 FQGNSA. This CDR3 is 15 amino acids long. The J segment lost 8 bases and the V segment lost 0 bases, leaving 9 bases of the junction unmatched. Sample treatment: oral pan-JAK inhibitor, 5-10 mg twice daily. The chain has TRBV7-2 and TRBJ1-2; TRBD1 matches at 7 bases. The TCR originated in a human donor with alopecia areata. Specimen: CD4+ T cells sorted from blood, collected around week 49, from a patient treated with tofacitinib. The CDR3 loop reads CASSLAGQGVEGYTF. Written as DNA, the CDR3 is TGTGCCAGCAGCTTAGCGGGGCAGGGGGTGGAAGGCTACACCTTC.